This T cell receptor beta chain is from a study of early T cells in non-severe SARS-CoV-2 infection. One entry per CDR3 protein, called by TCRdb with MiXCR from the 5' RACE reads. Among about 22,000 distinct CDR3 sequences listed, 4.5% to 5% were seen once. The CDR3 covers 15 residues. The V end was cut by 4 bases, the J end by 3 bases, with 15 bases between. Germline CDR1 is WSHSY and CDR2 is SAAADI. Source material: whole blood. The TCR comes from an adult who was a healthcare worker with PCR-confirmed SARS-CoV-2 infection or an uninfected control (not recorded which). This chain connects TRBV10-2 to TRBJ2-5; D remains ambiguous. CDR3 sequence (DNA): TGCGCCAGCAGTGGACAACAAAAACCCGAAGAGACCCAGTACTTC. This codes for CASSGQQKPEETQYF.